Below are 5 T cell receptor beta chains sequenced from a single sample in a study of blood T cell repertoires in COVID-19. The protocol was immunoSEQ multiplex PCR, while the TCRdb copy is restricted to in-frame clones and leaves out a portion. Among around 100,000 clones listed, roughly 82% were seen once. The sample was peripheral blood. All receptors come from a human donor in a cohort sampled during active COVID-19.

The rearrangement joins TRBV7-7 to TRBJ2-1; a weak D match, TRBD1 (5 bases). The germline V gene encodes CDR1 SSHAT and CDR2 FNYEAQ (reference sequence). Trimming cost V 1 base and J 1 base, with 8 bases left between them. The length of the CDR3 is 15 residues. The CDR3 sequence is CASSLDRSSYNEQFF. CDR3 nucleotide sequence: TGTGCCAGCAGCTTAGACAGGAGTTCCTACAATGAGCAGTTCTTC.

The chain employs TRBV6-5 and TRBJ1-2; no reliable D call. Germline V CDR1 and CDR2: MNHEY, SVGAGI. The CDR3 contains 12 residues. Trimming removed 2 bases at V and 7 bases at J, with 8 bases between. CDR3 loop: CASSYPGGGYTF. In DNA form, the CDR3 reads TGTGCCAGCAGTTACCCGGGAGGTGGCTACACCTTC.

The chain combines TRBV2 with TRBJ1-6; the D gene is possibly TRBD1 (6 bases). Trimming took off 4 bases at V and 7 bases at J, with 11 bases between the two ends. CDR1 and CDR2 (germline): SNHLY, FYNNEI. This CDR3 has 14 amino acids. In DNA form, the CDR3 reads TGTGCCAGCAGTGTGGACAGTGCCAATTCACCCCTCCACTTT. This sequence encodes CASSVDSANSPLHF.

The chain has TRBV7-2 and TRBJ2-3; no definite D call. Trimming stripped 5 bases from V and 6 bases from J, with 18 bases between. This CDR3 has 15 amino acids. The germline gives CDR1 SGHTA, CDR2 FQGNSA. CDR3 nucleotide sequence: TGTGCCAGCAGCCGCCAGAGGAGTAGCAGCGATACGCAGTATTTT. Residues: CASSRQRSSSDTQYF.

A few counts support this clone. The CDR3 bases are TGTGCTAGTGGTTTGGCAGGGGATGGCAATCAGCCCCAGCATTTT. Encoded protein: CASGLAGDGNQPQHF. The rearrangement uses TRBV12-5 and TRBJ1-5, with D maybe TRBD1 (6 bases). The CDR3 is 15 residues long. Germline V CDR1 and CDR2: LGHNT, FRNRAP. The V end lost 1 base, the J end lost 2 bases, and 9 bases lay between the germline ends.